These 4 T cell receptor beta chains share one sample of origin, sequenced in a study of T cell clonotyping in hematopoietic cell transplantation. The method was immunoSEQ multiplex PCR; TCRdb's version includes in-frame clones alone and lacks a portion of them. Altogether about 4,400 clones are present, about 74% being singletons, with the ten largest covering 6.5% to 10%. Sequencing used PBMCs, obtained 100 days after allogeneic stem cell transplant. Receptor source: a male patient between 60 and 69 years old who had an allogeneic stem cell transplant, so the T cells may come from the graft donor. Some clones in this sample may be carry-over from other donors' samples.

This chain links TRBV2 with TRBJ2-5; 7 nucleotides agree with TRBD2. This CDR3 has 13 amino acids. Trimming cost V 8 bases and J 5 bases; bases outside gene matches: 8. Germline values: CDR1 SNHLY, CDR2 FYNNEI. The CDR3 coding sequence is TGTGCCAGCGCAAGTTCCGGGGGGGAGACCCAGTACTTC. This gives the protein CASASSGGETQYF.

This clone was seen a handful of times. The rearrangement links TRBV6-6 to TRBJ2-3; D is possibly TRBD2 (6 bases). With 6 bases removed from V and 5 bases from J, the gap between germline ends came to 15 bases. Germline V gene lookup returns CDR1 MNHNY and CDR2 SVGAGI (reference sequence). The CDR3 loop spans 14 amino acids. The CDR3 here is CASRLSGSGDTQYF. The CDR3 DNA is TGTGCCAGCAGACTGTCTGGTAGCGGAGATACGCAGTATTTT.

The V and J genes are TRBV20-1 and TRBJ2-1, with no clear D. The V end lost 6 bases, the J end lost 8 bases, and 8 bases lay between the germline ends. CDR3 length: 10 residues. The V gene's germline CDR1 is DFQATT and CDR2 SNEGSKA (reference sequence). The CDR3 loop reads CSAFGDEQFF. The DNA for the CDR3 is TGCAGTGCCTTTGGGGATGAGCAGTTCTTC.

This clone turned up a few times. The V and J genes are TRBV11-3 and TRBJ2-7, with 10 positions matching TRBD2. The CDR3 covers 13 residues. The germline V gene has CDR1 SGHNT and CDR2 YENEEA. Trimming at V came to 6 bases and at J to 5 bases, leaving 4 bases not matched to a gene. CDR3 in DNA: TGTGCCAGCAGGGCTAGCGGGAGCGACGAGCAGTACTTC. Translated: CASRASGSDEQYF.